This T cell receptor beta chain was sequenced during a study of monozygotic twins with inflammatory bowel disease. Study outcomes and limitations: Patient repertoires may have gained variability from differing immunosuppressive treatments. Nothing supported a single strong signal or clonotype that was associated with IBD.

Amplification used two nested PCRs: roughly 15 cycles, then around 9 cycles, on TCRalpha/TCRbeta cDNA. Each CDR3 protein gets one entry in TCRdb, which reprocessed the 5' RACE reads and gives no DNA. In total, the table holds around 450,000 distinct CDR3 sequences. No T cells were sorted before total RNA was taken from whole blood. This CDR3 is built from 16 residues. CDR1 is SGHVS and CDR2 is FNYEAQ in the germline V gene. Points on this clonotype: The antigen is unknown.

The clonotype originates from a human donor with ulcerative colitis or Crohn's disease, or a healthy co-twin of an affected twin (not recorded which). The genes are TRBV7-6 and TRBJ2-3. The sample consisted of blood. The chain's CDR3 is CASSLAGNGVTDTQYF.